The sample holds one count of the clone carrying this T cell receptor (beta chain). The CDR3 is 16 amino acids. With 4 bases clipped from V and 0 bases from J, the junction kept 6 bases outside the gene matches. In germline, CDR1 is KGHSH, CDR2 LQKENI. This record belongs to a study of blood T cell repertoires in COVID-19. TCRdb's table, derived via immunoSEQ multiplex PCR, lists solely in-frame clones and lacks some. Here the sample spans about 240,000 clones, approximately 90% being singletons. The sequenced material came from PBMCs or T cells enriched from blood (not recorded which). This TCR was recovered from a woman aged 30 to 39 who had recovered from COVID-19. This chain joins TRBV18 and TRBJ1-3; 7 bases agree with TRBD1. The CDR3 coding sequence is TGTGCCAGCTCACAGGGGGACAGAAACTCTGGAAACACCATATATTTT. Its protein is CASSQGDRNSGNTIYF. The full variable domain, its missing parts supplied by reference TRBV18 and TRBJ1-3, is NAGVMQNPRHLVRRRGQEARLRCSPMKGHSHVYWYRQLPEEGLKFMVYLQKENIIDESGMPKERFSAEFPKEGPSILRIQQVVRGDSAAYFCASSQGDRNSGNTIYFGEGSWLTVV.